This note documents a single TCR beta chain sequence. Sequenced by immunoSEQ multiplex PCR; TCRdb stores in-frame clones only, minus some. The repertoire holds 120,000 or so clones, 80% to 90% seen once, with 15% to 20% in the top ten. The data originate from a study of blood T cell repertoires in COVID-19. The overall study: Samples came from the United States, Italy and Spain, spanning acute and convalescent COVID-19.

Germline CDR1 and CDR2: LGHNA and YSLEER. Deletions cut 3 bases from V and 6 bases from J, with 5 bases between. This CDR3 is built from 11 residues. Sequences were obtained from peripheral blood. The TCR sequence derives from a woman aged 60-70 years with acute or convalescent COVID-19. This rearrangement joins TRBV4-3 to TRBJ1-2; D is unclear. In DNA, the CDR3 is TGCGCCAGCAGCCATTATAATGGCTACACCTTC. Translated, it gives CASSHYNGYTF.